This T cell receptor beta chain was documented in a study of blood T cell repertoires in COVID-19. Produced via immunoSEQ multiplex PCR; TCRdb's table is partial and in-frame only. The table records 300,000 to 350,000 clones, 75% to 95% of them present only once. Germline lookup yields CDR1 LGHDT and CDR2 YNNKEL (reference sequence). V dropped 0 bases and J dropped 4; count of bases not matched to a gene: 8. CDR3 length equals 17 residues. What was sequenced was peripheral blood. This receptor was taken from a woman aged 30 to 39 with COVID-19, enrolled during active disease. V usage is TRBV3-1 (or the pseudogene TRBV3-2) and J usage is TRBJ2-3; 9 positions match TRBD2. For the CDR3, the DNA is TGTGCCAGCAGCCAAGATCAGCCTAGCGGGGCTCCAGATACGCAGTATTTT. Protein: CASSQDQPSGAPDTQYF.